The source of this T cell receptor beta chain is a study of T cells in Graves' hyperthyroidism and ophthalmopathy. Using RNA transcripts as the source, TCR beta CDR3 regions were amplified. Using the HTBI primer set, a first-round RT-PCR was run on the TCR CDR3. TCRdb redid the calling of the multiplex PCR reads with MiXCR, one entry per CDR3 protein. In the table there are approximately 530,000 distinct CDR3 sequences, 15% to 20% of which are singletons. There are many counts of this clonotype. This receptor was taken from a man aged 35-49 years with Graves' ophthalmopathy. The specimen was blood.

The chain's CDR3 is CASSGARGSTANYGYTF. DNA for the CDR3: TGTGCCAGCAGTGGGGCAAGGGGCTCGACCGCTAACTATGGCTACACCTTC. This chain uses TRBV2 with TRBJ1-2; possible D gene TRBD1, 5 bases. The germline V gene has CDR1 SNHLY and CDR2 FYNNEI. CDR3 length: 17 amino acids. Trimming shortened V by 4 bases and J by 0 bases, and 18 bases separated the two germline ends.